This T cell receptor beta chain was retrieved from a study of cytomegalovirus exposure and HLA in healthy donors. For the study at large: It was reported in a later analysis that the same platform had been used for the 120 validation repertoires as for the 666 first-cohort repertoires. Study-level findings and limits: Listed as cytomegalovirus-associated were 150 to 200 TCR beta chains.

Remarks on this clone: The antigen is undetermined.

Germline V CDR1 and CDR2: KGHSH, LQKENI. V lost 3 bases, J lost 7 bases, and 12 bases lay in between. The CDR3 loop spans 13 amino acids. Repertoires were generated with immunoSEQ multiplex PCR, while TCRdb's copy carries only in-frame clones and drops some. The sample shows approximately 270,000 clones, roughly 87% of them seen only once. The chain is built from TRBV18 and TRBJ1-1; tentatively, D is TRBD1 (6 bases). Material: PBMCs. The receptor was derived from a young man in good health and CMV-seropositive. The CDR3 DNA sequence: TGTGCCAGCTCACCCCAAGGGGGGAGTGAAGCTTTCTTT. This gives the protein CASSPQGGSEAFF.